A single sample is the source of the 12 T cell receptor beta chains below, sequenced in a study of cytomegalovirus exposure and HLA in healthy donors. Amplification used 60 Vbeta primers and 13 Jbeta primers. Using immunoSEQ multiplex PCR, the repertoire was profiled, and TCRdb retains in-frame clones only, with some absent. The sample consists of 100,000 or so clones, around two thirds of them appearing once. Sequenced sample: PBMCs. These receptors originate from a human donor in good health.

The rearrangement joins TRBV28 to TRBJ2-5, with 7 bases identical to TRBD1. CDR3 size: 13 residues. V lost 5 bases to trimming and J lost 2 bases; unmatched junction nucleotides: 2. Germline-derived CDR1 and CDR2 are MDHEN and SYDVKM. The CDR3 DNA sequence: TGTGCCAGCAGTCCAGGGGGTCAAGAGACCCAGTACTTC. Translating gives CASSPGGQETQYF.

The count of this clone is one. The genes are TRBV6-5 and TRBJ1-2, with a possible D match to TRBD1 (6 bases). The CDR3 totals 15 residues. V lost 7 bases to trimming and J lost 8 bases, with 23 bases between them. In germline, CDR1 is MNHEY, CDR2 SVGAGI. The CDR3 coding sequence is TGTGCCAGCACTCAACGGGGGGGCCGGGGTCAAGGCTACACCTTC. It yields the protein CASTQRGGRGQGYTF.

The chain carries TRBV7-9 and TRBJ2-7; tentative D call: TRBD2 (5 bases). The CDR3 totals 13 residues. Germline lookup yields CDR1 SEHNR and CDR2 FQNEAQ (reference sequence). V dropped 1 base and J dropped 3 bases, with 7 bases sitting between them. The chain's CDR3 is CASSLVGDYEQYF. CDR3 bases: TGTGCCAGCAGCTTAGTGGGAGACTACGAGCAGTACTTC.

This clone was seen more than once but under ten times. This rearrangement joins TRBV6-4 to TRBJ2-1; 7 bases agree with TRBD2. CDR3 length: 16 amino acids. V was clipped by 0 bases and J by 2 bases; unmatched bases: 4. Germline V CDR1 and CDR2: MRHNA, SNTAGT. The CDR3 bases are TGTGCCAGCAGTGACTCGGTAGCGGGTCCCTACAATGAGCAGTTCTTC. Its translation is CASSDSVAGPYNEQFF.

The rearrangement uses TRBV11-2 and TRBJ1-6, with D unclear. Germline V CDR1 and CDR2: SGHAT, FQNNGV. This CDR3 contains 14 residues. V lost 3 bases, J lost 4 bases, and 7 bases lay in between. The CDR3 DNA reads TGTGCCAGCAGCTTCGTCGGTTATAATTCACCCCTCCACTTT. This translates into CASSFVGYNSPLHF.

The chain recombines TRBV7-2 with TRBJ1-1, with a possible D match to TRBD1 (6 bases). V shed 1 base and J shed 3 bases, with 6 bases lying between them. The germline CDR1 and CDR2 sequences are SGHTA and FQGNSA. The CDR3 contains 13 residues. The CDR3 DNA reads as TGTGCCAGCAGCTTAGACAGGGACACTGAAGCTTTCTTT. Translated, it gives CASSLDRDTEAFF.

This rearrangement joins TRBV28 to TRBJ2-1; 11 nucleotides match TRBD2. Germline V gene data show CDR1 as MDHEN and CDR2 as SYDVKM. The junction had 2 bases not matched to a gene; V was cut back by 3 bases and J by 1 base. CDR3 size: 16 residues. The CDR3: CASSFLAGGSYNEQFF. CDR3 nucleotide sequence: TGTGCCAGCAGTTTTCTAGCGGGAGGTTCCTACAATGAGCAGTTCTTC.

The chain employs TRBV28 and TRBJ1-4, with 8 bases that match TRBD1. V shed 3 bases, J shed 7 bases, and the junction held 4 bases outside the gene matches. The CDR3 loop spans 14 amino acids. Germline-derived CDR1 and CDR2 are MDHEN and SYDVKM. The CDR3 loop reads CASSFQGAVEKLFF. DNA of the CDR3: TGTGCCAGCAGTTTCCAGGGGGCGGTTGAAAAACTGTTTTTT. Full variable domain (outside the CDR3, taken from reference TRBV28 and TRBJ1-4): DVKVTQSSRYLVKRTGEKVFLECVQDMDHENMFWYRQDPGLGLRLIYFSYDVKMKEKGDIPEGYSVSREKKERFSLILESASTNQTSMYLCASSFQGAVEKLFFGSGTQLSVL.

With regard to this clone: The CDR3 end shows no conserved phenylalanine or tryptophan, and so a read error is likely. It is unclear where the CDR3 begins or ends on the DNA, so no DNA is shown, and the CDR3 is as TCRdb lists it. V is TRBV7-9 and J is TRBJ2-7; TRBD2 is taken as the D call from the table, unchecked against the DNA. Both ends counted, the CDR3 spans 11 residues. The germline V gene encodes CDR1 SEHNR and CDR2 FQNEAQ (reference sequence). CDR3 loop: CASSWTSGRAP.

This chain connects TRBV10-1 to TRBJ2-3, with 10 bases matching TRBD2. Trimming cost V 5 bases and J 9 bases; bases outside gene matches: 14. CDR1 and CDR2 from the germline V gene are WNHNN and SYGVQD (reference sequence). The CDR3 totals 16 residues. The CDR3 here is CASSSEAGGPVPTQYF. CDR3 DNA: TGCGCCAGCAGTTCTGAAGCGGGAGGGCCGGTCCCAACGCAGTATTTT.

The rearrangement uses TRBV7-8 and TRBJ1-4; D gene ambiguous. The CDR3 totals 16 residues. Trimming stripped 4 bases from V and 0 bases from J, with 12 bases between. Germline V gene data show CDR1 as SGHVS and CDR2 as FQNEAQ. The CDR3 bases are TGTGCCAGCAGCTCAAAGCGACTCGCAACTAATGAAAAACTGTTTTTT. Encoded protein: CASSSKRLATNEKLFF.

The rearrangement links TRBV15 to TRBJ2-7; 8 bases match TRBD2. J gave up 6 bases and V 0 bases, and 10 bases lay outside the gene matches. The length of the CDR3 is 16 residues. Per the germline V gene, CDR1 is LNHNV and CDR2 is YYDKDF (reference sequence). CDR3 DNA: TGTGCCACCAGCAGAGACCCGGGACTAGGAGGATCCGAGCAGTACTTC. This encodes CATSRDPGLGGSEQYF. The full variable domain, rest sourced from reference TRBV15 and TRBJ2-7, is DAMVIQNPRYQVTQFGKPVTLSCSQTLNHNVMYWYQQKSSQAPKLLFHYYDKDFNNEADTPDNFQSRRPNTSFCFLDIRSPGLGDTAMYLCATSRDPGLGGSEQYFGPGTRLTVT.